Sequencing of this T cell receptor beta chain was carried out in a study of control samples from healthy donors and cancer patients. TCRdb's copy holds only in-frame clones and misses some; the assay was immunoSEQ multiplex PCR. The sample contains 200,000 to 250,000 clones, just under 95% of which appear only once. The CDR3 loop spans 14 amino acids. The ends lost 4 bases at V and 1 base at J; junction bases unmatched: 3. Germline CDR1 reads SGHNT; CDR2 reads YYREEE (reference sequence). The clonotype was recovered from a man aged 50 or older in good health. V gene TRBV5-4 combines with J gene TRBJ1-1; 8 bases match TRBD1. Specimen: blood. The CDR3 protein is CASSIGQGNTEAFF. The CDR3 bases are TGTGCCAGCAGCATCGGACAGGGGAACACTGAAGCTTTCTTT.